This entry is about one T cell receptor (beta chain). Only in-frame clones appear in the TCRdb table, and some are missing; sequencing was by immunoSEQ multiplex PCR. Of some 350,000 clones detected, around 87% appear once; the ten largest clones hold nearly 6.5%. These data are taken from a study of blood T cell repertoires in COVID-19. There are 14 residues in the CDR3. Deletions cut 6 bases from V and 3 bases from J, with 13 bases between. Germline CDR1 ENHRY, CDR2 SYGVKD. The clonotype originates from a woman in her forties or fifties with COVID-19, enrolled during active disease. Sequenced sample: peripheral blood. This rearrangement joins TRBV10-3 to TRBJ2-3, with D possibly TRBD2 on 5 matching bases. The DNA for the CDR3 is TGTGCCATCAGCCCCCAAACGGGAACAGATACGCAGTATTTT. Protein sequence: CAISPQTGTDTQYF.